This TCR beta chain was sequenced for a study of technical replicates of blood from a handful of donors. This table comes from immunoSEQ multiplex PCR, and its TCRdb copy is limited to in-frame clones, with some not included. This table has tens of thousands of clones, almost 95% appearing once. In this sample, this clone turned up a few times. The TCR was taken from a human donor in good health. Some clones in this sample may be carry-over from other donors' samples. The sample was PBMCs.

CDR3 amino acids: CASSLSGIPTDTQYF. The CDR3 DNA sequence: TGTGCCAGCAGTCTCTCGGGTATTCCTACAGATACGCAGTATTTT. The rearrangement joins TRBV7-6 to TRBJ2-3; unclear D gene. Trimming removed 6 bases at V and 3 bases at J, with 16 bases between. Per the germline V gene, CDR1 is SGHVS and CDR2 is FNYEAQ. CDR3 size: 15 residues.